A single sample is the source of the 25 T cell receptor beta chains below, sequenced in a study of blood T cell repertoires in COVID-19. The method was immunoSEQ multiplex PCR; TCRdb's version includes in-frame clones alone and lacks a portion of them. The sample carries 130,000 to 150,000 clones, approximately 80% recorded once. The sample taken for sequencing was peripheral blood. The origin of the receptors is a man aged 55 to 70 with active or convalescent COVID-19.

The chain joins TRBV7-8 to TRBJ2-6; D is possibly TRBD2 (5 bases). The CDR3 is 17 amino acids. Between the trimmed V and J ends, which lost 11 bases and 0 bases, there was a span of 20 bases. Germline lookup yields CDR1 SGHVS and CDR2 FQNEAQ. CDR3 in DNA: TGTGCCGCAAAGGGCAGCGACGAGGGCTCTGGGGCCAACGTCCTGACTTTC. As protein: CAAKGSDEGSGANVLTF.

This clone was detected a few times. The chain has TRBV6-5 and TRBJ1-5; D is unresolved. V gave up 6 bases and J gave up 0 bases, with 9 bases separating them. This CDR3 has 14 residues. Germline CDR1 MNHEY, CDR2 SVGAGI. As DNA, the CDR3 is TGTGCCAGCAGATTCAGTGATAGCAATCAGCCCCAGCATTTT. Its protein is CASRFSDSNQPQHF.

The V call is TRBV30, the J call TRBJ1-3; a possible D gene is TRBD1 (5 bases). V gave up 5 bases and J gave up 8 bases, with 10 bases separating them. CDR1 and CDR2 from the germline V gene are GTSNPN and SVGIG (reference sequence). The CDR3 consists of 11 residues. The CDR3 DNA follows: TGTGCCTGGGGAAGGGGTTACACCATATATTTT. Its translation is CAWGRGYTIYF.

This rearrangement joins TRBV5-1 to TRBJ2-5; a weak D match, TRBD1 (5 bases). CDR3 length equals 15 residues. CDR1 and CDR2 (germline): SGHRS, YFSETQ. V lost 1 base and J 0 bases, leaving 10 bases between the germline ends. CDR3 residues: CASSLPAGYQETQYF. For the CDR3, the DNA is TGCGCCAGCAGCTTGCCTGCAGGGTACCAAGAGACCCAGTACTTC. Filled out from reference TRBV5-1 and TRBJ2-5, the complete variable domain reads KAGVTQTPRYLIKTRGQQVTLSCSPISGHRSVSWYQQTPGQGLQFLFEYFSETQRNKGNFPGRFSGRQFSNSRSEMNVSTLELGDSALYLCASSLPAGYQETQYFGPGTRLLVL.

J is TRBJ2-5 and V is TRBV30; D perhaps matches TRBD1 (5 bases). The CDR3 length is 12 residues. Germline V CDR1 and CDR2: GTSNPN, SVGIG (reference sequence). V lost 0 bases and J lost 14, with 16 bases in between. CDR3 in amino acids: CAWSVQAGPPYF. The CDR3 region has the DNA TGTGCCTGGAGTGTACAGGCAGGCCCACCTTACTTC.

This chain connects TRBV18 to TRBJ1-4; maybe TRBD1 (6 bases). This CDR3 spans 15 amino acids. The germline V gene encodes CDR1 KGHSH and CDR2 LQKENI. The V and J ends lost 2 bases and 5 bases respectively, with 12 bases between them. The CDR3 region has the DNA TGTGCCAGCTCACCAGCAGGACAGTGGAATGAAAAACTGTTTTTT. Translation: CASSPAGQWNEKLFF.

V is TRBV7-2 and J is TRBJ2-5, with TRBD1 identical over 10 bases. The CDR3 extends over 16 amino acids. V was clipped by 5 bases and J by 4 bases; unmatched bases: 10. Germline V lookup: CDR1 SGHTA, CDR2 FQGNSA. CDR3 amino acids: CASSTWTGGGLETQYF. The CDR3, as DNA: TGTGCCAGCAGCACATGGACAGGGGGAGGTTTAGAGACCCAGTACTTC.

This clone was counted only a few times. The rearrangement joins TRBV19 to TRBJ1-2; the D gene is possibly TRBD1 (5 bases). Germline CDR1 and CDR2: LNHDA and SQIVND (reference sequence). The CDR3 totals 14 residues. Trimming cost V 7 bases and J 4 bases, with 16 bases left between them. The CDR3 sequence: CASTTTAGLYGYTF. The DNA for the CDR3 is TGTGCCAGTACCACAACCGCAGGGCTCTATGGCTACACCTTC.

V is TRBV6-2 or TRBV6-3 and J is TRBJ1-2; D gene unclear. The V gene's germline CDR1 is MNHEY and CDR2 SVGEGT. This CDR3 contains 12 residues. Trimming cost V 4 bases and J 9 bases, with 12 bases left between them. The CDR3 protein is CASSFSVGSYTF. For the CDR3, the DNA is TGTGCCAGCAGTTTTTCGGTCGGGAGCTACACCTTC.

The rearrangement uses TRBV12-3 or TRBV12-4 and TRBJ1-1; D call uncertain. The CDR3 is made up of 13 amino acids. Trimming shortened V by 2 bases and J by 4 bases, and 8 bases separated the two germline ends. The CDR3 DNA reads TGTGCCAGCAGTTTATCTACCGGCACTGAAGCTTTCTTT. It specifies CASSLSTGTEAFF.

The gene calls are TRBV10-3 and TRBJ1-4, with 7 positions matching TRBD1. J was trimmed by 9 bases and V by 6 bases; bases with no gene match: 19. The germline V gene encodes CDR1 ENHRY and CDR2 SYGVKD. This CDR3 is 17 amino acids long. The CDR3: CAISPGGRTGGMKKLFF. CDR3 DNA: TGTGCCATCAGCCCCGGCGGGCGGACAGGTGGAATGAAAAAACTGTTTTTT.

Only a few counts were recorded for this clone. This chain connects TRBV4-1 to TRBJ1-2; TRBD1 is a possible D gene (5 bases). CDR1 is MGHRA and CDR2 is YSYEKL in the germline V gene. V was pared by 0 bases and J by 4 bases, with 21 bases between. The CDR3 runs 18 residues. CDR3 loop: CASSQEPGGVYQVYGYTF. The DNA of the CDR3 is TGCGCCAGCAGCCAAGAGCCCGGGGGAGTTTATCAGGTCTATGGCTACACCTTC.

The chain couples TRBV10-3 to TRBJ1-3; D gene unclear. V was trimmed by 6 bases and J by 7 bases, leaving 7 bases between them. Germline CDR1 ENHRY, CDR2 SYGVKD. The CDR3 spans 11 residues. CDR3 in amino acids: CAISAQNTIYF. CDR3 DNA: TGTGCCATCAGCGCACAGAACACCATATATTTT.

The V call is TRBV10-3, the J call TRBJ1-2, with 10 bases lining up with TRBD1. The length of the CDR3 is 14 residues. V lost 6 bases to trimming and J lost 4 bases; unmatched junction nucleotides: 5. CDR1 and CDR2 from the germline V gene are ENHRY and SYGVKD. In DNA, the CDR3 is TGTGCCATCAGGCCCGGGACAGGGGTCTATGGCTACACCTTC. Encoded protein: CAIRPGTGVYGYTF.

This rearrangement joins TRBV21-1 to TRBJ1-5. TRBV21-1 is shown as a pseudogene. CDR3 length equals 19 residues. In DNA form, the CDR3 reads TGTGCCAGCAGCAAAGTACGGAGTCGGGGGAACAATAGCAATCAGCCCCAGCATTTT. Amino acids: CASSKVRSRGNNSNQPQHF.

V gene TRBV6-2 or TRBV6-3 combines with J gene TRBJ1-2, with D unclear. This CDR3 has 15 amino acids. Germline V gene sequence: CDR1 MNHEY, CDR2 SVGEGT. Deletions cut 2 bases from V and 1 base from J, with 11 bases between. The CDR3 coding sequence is TGTGCCAGCAGTTACGTAGCCGCCTATAACTATGGCTACACCTTC. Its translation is CASSYVAAYNYGYTF.

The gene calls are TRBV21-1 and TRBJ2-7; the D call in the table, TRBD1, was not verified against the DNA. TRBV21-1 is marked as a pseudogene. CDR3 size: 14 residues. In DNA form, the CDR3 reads TGTGCCAGCAGCAAAGGGACAGGGGGAGGCGAGCAGTACGTC. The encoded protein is CASSKGTGGGEQYV.

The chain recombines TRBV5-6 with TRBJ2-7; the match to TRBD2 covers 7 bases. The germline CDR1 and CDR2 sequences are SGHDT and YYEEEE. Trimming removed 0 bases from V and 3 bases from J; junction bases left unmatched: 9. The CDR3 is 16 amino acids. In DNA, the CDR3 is TGTGCCAGCAGCTTGGCCGTCGGGGGGTGGATCTACGAGCAGTACGTC. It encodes CASSLAVGGWIYEQYV.

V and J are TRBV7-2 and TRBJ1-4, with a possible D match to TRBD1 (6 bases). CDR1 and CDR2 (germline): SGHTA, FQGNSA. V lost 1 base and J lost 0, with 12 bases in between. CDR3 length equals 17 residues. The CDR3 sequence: CASSLGGHFATNEKLFF. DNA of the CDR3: TGTGCCAGCAGCTTAGGGGGGCATTTTGCAACTAATGAAAAACTGTTTTTT.

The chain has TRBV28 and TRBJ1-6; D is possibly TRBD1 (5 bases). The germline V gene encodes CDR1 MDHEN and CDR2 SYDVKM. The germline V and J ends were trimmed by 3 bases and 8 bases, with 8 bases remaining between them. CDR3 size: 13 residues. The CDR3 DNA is TGTGCCAGCAGTTTTCAGGGTCATTCACCCCTCCACTTT. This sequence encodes CASSFQGHSPLHF.

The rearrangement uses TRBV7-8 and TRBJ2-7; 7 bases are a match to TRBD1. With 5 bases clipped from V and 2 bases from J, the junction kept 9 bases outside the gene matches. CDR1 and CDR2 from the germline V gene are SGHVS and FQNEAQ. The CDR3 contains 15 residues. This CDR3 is CASSEPGQMTYEQYF. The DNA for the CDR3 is TGTGCCAGCAGCGAACCGGGACAGATGACCTACGAGCAGTACTTC.

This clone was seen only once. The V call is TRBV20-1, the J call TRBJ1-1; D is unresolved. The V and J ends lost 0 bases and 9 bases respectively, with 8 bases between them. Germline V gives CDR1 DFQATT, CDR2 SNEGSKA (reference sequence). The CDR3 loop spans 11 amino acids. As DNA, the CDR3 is TGCAGTGCTAGAGATCCACTTCAAGCTTTCTTT. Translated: CSARDPLQAFF.

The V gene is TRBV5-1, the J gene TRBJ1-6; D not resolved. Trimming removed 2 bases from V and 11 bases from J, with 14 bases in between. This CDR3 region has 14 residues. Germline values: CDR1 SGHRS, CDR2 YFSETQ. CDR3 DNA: TGCGCCAGCAGCTTTGAGGAAAGAGACGCACCCCTCCACTTT. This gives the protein CASSFEERDAPLHF. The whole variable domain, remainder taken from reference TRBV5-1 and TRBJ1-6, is KAGVTQTPRYLIKTRGQQVTLSCSPISGHRSVSWYQQTPGQGLQFLFEYFSETQRNKGNFPGRFSGRQFSNSRSEMNVSTLELGDSALYLCASSFEERDAPLHFGNGTRLTVT.

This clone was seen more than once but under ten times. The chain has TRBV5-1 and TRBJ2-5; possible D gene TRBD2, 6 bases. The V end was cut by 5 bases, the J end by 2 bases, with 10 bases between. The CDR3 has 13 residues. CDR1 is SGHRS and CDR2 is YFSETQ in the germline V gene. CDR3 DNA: TGCGCCAGCAGATTTGGGGGGCAAGAGACCCAGTACTTC. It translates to CASRFGGQETQYF.

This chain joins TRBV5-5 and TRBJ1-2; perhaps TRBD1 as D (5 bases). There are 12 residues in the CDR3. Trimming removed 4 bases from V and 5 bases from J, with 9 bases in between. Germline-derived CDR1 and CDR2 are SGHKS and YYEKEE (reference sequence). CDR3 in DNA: TGTGCCAGCAGCCCACAGGTTTATGGCTACACCTTC. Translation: CASSPQVYGYTF. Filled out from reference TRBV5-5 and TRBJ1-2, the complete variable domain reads DAGVTQSPTHLIKTRGQQVTLRCSPISGHKSVSWYQQVLGQGPQFIFQYYEKEERGRGNFPDRFSARQFPNYSSELNVNALLLGDSALYLCASSPQVYGYTFGSGTRLTVV.